These T cell receptor beta chains were read from a single sample in a study of blood T cell repertoires in COVID-19. The assay was immunoSEQ multiplex PCR, and TCRdb's table has in-frame clones only and misses some. The sample contains approximately 290,000 clones, under 85% of which appear only once. Material for sequencing was peripheral blood. The receptors originated from a human donor with COVID-19, enrolled during active disease. The donor label of this sample is uncertain. CDR3s include the opening cysteine and the closing phenylalanine or tryptophan. The D gene is left open where the match is weak. The size of a clone is reported for some rows only, either as once, few or many, or as a class for expanded clones.

TRBJ1-1 . TRBD1 TRBV6-2/TRBV6-3 14 CASSDQGARPEAFF TGTGCCAGCAGTGACCAGGGGGCGCGACCTGAAGCTTTCTTT
TRBJ2-1 . TRBD2 TRBV6-6 13 CASKAGVGNEQFF TGTGCCAGCAAAGCGGGAGTTGGGAATGAGCAGTTCTTC
TRBJ2-5 . TRBD2 TRBV4-3 17 CASSRIAGSSGSETQYF TGCGCCAGCAGCCGTATAGCGGGTTCGAGTGGGTCAGAGACCCAGTACTTC
TRBJ1-2 . . TRBV6-5 15 CASSRGRERTSGYTF TGTGCCAGCAGTCGCGGCCGGGAGCGAACTAGTGGCTACACCTTC
TRBJ2-7 . . TRBV5-1 15 CASSFETGTPYEQYF TGCGCCAGCAGTTTTGAGACAGGGACTCCCTACGAGCAGTACTTC
TRBJ2-7 . . TRBV6-2/TRBV6-3 15 CASSTPARSSYEQYF TGTGCCAGCAGTACCCCGGCTAGGAGCTCCTACGAGCAGTACTTC
TRBJ1-1 few . TRBV11-2 15 CASSSRPGQNTEAFF TGTGCCAGCAGCTCTCGCCCGGGACAGAACACTGAAGCTTTCTTT
TRBJ2-1 . . TRBV1 16 CTSSPEGAGGYNEQFF TGCACCAGCAGCCCCGAGGGGGCCGGGGGCTACAATGAGCAGTTCTTC
TRBJ1-3 . . TRBV2 13 CASRDMVGNTIYF TGTGCCAGCCGGGACATGGTGGGAAACACCATATATTTT
TRBJ1-2 . . TRBV24-1 14 CATSEPTRNYGYTF TGTGCCACCAGTGAACCGACACGTAACTATGGCTACACCTTC
TRBJ1-1 . TRBD1 TRBV11-2 15 CASSPTGGRNTEAFF TGTGCCAGCAGCCCGACAGGGGGCAGGAACACTGAAGCTTTCTTT
TRBJ2-1 . TRBD2 TRBV7-2 15 CASSLSSGRHNEQFF TGTGCCAGCAGCTTATCTAGCGGGAGACACAATGAGCAGTTCTTC
TRBJ2-3 . TRBD2 TRBV28 17 CASSRGTSGVSTDTQYF TGTGCCAGCAGTCGTGGGACTAGCGGGGTGAGCACAGATACGCAGTATTTT
TRBJ2-1 . TRBD2 TRBV11-3 12 CASKREGFEQFF TGTGCCAGCAAGCGGGAGGGCTTTGAGCAGTTCTTC
TRBJ2-6 . . TRBV2 16 CASSVQGPSGANVLTF TGTGCCAGCAGTGTTCAGGGCCCCTCTGGGGCCAACGTCCTGACTTTC
TRBJ2-7 . . TRBV6-1 17 CASSEALLKGQSYEQYF TGTGCCAGCAGTGAAGCGCTTCTTAAGGGACAATCCTACGAGCAGTACTTC
TRBJ2-5 . . TRBV28 11 CASSPRETQYF TGTGCCAGCAGCCCTCGGGAGACCCAGTACTTC
TRBJ1-1 . . TRBV12-3/TRBV12-4 13 CASSSTGNTEAFF TGTGCCAGCAGCTCTACAGGGAACACTGAAGCTTTCTTT
TRBJ1-2 . TRBD1 TRBV19 15 CASSVVGQGNSGYTF TGTGCCAGTAGTGTGGTGGGACAGGGGAATAGTGGCTACACCTTC
TRBJ1-5 . . TRBV19 12 CASSILFQPQHF TGTGCCAGTAGTATCCTCTTTCAGCCCCAGCATTTT
TRBJ1-3 . . TRBV19 11 CGARLGNTIYF TGTGGCGCGCGATTGGGAAACACCATATATTTT
TRBJ1-2 . . TRBV4-3 15 CASSQEWGGRNGYTF TGCGCCAGCAGCCAAGAGTGGGGGGGGCGGAATGGCTACACCTTC
TRBJ2-3 . TRBD1 TRBV5-1 15 CASRVQGVSTDTQYF TGCGCCAGCAGGGTACAGGGGGTTAGCACAGATACGCAGTATTTT
TRBJ2-3 . . TRBV18 14 CASSPIAEGDTQYF TGTGCCAGCTCACCAATAGCGGAAGGGGATACGCAGTATTTT
TRBJ1-4 . . TRBV2 13 CASSEDVGLKLFF TGTGCCAGCAGTGAAGATGTCGGACTAAAACTGTTTTTT
TRBJ2-7 . . TRBV28 16 CASSSSLDYPTYEQYF TGTGCCAGCAGTTCCAGCCTGGACTATCCCACCTACGAGCAGTACTTC
TRBJ1-2 few . TRBV20-1 9 CSAGSGYTF TGCAGTGCGGGCAGTGGCTACACCTTC
TRBJ1-2 . TRBD1 TRBV6-5 14 CASSNHRGDYGYTF TGTGCCAGCAGTAACCACAGGGGGGACTATGGCTACACCTTC
TRBJ2-7 . . TRBV3-1/TRBV3-2 14 CASSQAGTSYEQYF TGTGCCAGCAGCCAAGCCGGGACATCCTACGAGCAGTACTTC
TRBJ1-5 . . TRBV4-1 21 CASSQDRVGQGGPGSNQPQHF TGCGCCAGCAGCCAAGATAGAGTTGGGCAGGGTGGTCCCGGTAGCAATCAGCCCCAGCATTTT
TRBJ1-2 . . TRBV28 16 CASSPPRQDMNYGYTF TGTGCCAGCAGTCCTCCCCGACAGGACATGAACTATGGCTACACCTTC
TRBJ2-3 once TRBD2 TRBV7-9 16 CASSLERQGGTDTQYF TGTGCCAGCAGCTTAGAGCGGCAGGGAGGGACAGATACGCAGTATTTT